This T cell receptor beta chain was retrieved from a study of T cells after yellow fever vaccination. Study-level information: Memory subsets EM, EMRA, CM and Tscm were separated by sorting based on CD3, CD45RA, CCR7 and CD95. Study-wide points: Reappearing after the booster were most of the clones from primary vaccination (less than 97% CD4, about 87% CD8). Almost all vaccine-responding clonotypes could not be detected on day 0 in sorted memory subsets.

In this sample, this clonotype turned up many times. As TCR cDNA was made by 5'RACE template switching, a universal primer site and UMIs were added. TCRdb called the 5' RACE reads again in MiXCR, with one record for every CDR3 protein. The data hold about 58,000 distinct CDR3 sequences, with about 5.6% observed a single time. The origin of this receptor is a young man who received the YFV17D yellow fever vaccine. The sequencing used PBMCs, either bulk or a sorted T-cell subset (CD4+, CD8+, memory, or dextramer-sorted; not recorded which), collected on the day of the yellow fever booster vaccination.

DNA for the CDR3: TGCAGTGCTATTCGGGGGAACTATGGCTACACCTTC. Translating gives CSAIRGNYGYTF. The chain joins TRBV20-1 to TRBJ1-2; D might be TRBD1 (5 bases). Trimming cost V 4 bases and J 2 bases, with 8 bases left between them. Germline values: CDR1 DFQATT, CDR2 SNEGSKA (reference sequence). This CDR3 has 12 amino acids.